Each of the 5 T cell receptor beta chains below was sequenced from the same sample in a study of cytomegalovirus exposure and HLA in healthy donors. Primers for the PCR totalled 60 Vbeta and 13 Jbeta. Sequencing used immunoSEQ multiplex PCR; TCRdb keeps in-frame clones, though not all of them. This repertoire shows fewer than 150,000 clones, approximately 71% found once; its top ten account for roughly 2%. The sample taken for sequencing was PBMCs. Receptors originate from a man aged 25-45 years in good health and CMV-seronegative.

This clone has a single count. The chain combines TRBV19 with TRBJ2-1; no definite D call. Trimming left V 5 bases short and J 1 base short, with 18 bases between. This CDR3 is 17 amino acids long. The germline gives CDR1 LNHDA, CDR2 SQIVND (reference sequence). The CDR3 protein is CASSPRKESWSYNEQFF. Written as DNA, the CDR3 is TGTGCCAGTAGTCCCCGTAAAGAAAGCTGGTCCTACAATGAGCAGTTCTTC.

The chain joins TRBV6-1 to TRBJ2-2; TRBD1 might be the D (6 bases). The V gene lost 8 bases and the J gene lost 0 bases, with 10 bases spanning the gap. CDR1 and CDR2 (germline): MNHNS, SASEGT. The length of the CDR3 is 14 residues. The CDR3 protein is CASGQIPNTGELFF. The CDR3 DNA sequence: TGTGCCAGCGGACAGATCCCGAACACCGGGGAGCTGTTTTTT.

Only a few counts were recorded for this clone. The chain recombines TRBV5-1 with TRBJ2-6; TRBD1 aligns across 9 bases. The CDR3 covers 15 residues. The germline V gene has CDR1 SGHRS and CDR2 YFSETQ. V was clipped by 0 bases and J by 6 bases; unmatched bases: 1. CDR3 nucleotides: TGCGCCAGCAGCTTGGGGACAGGGGTGGCCAACGTCCTGACTTTC. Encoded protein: CASSLGTGVANVLTF.

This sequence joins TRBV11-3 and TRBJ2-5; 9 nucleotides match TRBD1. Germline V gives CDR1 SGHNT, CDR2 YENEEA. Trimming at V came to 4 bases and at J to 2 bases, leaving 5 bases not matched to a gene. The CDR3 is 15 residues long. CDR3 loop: CASSSTGGEQETQYF. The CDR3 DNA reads TGTGCCAGCAGCTCTACAGGGGGCGAACAAGAGACCCAGTACTTC.

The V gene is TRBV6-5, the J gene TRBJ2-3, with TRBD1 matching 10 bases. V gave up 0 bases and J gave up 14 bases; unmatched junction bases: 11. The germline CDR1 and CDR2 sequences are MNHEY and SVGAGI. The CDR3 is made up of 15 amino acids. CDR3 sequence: CASSYSLLDRGVRYF. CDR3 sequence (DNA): TGTGCCAGCAGTTACTCACTCTTGGACAGGGGGGTACGGTATTTT.